This TCR beta chain was identified in a study of blood T cell repertoires in COVID-19 (dated by TCRdb to the early 2020s). Broadly, across the study: The collaborator samples originated in the United States, Italy and Spain and spanned the acute and convalescent phases of COVID-19. Nearly every sample came with metadata listing a de-identified subject ID, COVID-19 status, age in years and sex. The samples were drawn from the first 160 participants of the ongoing ImmuneRACE study and from some 1,300 subjects provided by 6 global collaborators. The material from the prospective study consisted of cDNA or gDNA derived from T cells, B-cell-depleted T cells, or PBMCs. A freely available public database, intended as a resource for researchers studying the immune response to SARS-CoV-2, is where the repertoires were released. Where available, HLA class I and class II types were taken from metadata supplied by the sample provider and were not determined by assay-based typing. The dataset comprised deeply sampled blood TCRbeta repertoires from subjects exposed to, actively infected with, or recovered from COVID-19.

TCRbeta CDR3 regions were amplified from genomic DNA using the immunoSEQ Assay, a bias-controlled multiplex PCR. Per the source publication's procedure: Within the assay, amplification of reference gene primers was used to estimate how many nucleated cells each sample contained. To quantify the absolute abundance of each unique TCRbeta CDR3 rearrangement, sequence reads were collapsed and filtered. For each sample, productive Simpson clonality was calculated as the square root of Simpson's diversity index across productive rearrangements. The clones in this table, taken by TCRdb from immuneACCESS, are in-frame only. Not every clone is retained; where verified, under half of the shortfall comes from an unresolved V gene, and the cause of the rest is unknown. V, J and clone size were drawn from that table, and D and trimming were deduced from the DNA. For this sample the table gives some 67,000 clones, of which over 80% were detected only once. 4% to 5.5% of the sample is held by the ten biggest clonotypes.

The collaborating institutions used their own protocols to collect whole blood in K2EDTA tubes. For TCRbeta analysis, collaborators shipped samples as frozen whole blood, isolated PBMCs, or DNA extracted from either of those sample types. About this clone itself: It lacks a known antigen. No clone much larger than this one lies a single base away; base qualities are absent.

The germline V gene (reference sequence) provides CDR1 PRHDT and CDR2 FYEKMQ. The CDR3 contains 15 residues, cysteine and phenylalanine counted. Solely the CDR3 DNA is kept, with 45 bases framed from the first base. V and J are trimmed by 5 bases and 5 bases, and the gene matches miss 9 bases of the junction. Broad study findings and their caveats: The amount of clinical and demographic metadata varied by source and participant and was provided uncurated.

This receptor was obtained from a man aged 45-60 years with active COVID-19. Sample: peripheral blood. The chain couples TRBV13 to TRBJ2-7; TRBD2 agrees with 10 junctional bases. The CDR3 protein is CASSQGGLAIDEQYF. The bases are TGTGCCAGCAGCCAGGGGGGACTAGCGATCGACGAGCAGTACTTC.